This T cell receptor beta chain appears in the sequencing data of a study of Ad26.COV2.S vaccination and SARS-CoV-2 variants. General study findings and limits: Similar non-spike TCR breadth was observed in recipients of vaccine and of placebo. While placebo recipients had lower spike-specific TCR breadth, vaccine recipients had more. Total T cell responses may have been underestimated by the TCR breadth and depth analyses.

V shed 6 bases and J shed 3 bases, with 12 bases lying between them. Germline V gene data show CDR1 as SQVTM and CDR2 as ANQGSEA. This CDR3 is 13 amino acids long. Note on this clone: Antigen unknown.

This table comes from immunoSEQ multiplex PCR, and its TCRdb copy is limited to in-frame clones, with some not included. The table records about 350,000 clones, under 95% of them present only once. The sample here was peripheral blood, taken after recovery from COVID-19. The chain has TRBV29-1 and TRBJ1-3; no clear D. The sequence was collected from a human donor who had recovered from COVID-19. The DNA for the CDR3 is TGCAGCGTCGCCCAAGGATTTGGAAACACCATATATTTT. This sequence encodes CSVAQGFGNTIYF.